A few counts support the clone carrying this T cell receptor (beta chain). These data belong to a study of blood T cell repertoires in COVID-19. This table comes from immunoSEQ multiplex PCR, and its TCRdb copy is limited to in-frame clones, with some not included. The sample consists of 200,000 to 250,000 clones, approximately 80% of them appearing once. The CDR3 contains 16 residues. V trimming: 2 bases; J trimming: 5 bases; junction bases outside the gene matches: 8. In germline, CDR1 is SGHTA, CDR2 FQGNSA. Material for sequencing was peripheral blood. The chain is built from TRBV7-2 and TRBJ2-1, with TRBD2 matching over 8 bases. The sequence derives from a woman aged 80 or older with acute or convalescent COVID-19. The CDR3 loop is CASSLFGAAGDNEQFF. The CDR3 nucleotides read TGTGCCAGCAGCTTATTCGGAGCAGCGGGGGACAATGAGCAGTTCTTC.